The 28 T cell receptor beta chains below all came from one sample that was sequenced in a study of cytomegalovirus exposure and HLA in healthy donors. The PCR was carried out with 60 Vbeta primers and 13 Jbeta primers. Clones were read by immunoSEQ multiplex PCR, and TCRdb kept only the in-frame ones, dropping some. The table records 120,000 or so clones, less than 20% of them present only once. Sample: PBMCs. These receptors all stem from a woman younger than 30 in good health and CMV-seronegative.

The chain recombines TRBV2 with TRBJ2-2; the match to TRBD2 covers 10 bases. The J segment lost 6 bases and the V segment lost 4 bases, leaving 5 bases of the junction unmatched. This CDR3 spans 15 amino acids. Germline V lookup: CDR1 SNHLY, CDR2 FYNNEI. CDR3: CASSALAGVAGELFF. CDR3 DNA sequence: TGTGCCAGCAGTGCCCTAGCGGGAGTTGCCGGGGAGCTGTTTTTT.

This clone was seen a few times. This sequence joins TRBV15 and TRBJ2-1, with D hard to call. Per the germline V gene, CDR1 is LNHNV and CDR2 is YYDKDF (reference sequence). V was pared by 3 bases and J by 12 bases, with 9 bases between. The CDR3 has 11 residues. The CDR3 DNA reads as TGTGCCACCAGCAGGATGGGCATGCAGTTCTTC. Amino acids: CATSRMGMQFF.

The CDR3: CASSVDRTATNEKLFF. The CDR3 DNA reads TGTGCCAGCAGTGTAGACAGGACTGCAACTAATGAAAAACTGTTTTTT. This chain uses TRBV2 with TRBJ1-4; a possible D gene is TRBD1 (6 bases). CDR3 length: 16 amino acids. Germline V gene sequence: CDR1 SNHLY, CDR2 FYNNEI. The V and J ends lost 4 bases and 0 bases respectively, with 12 bases between them.

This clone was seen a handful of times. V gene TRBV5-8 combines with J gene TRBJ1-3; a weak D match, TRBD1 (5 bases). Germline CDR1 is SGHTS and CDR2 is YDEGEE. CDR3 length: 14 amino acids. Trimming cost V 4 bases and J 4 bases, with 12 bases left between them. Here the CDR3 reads CASSLGASGNTIYF. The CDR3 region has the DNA TGTGCCAGCAGCCTAGGGGCTTCCGGAAACACCATATATTTT.

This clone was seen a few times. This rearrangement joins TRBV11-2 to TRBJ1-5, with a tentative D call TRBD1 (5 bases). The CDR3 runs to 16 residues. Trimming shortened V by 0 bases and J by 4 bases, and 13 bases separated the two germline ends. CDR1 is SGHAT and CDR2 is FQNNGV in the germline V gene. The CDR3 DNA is TGTGCCAGCAGCTTAGATGCGCCAGGGCTTAATCAGCCCCAGCATTTT. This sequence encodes CASSLDAPGLNQPQHF.

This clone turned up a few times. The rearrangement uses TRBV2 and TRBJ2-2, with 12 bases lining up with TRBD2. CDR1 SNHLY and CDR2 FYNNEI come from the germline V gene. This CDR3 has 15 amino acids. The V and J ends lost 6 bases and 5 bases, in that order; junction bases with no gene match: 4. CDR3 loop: CASRTTSGRTGELFF. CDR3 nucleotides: TGTGCCAGCAGAACTACTAGCGGGAGGACCGGGGAGCTGTTTTTT.

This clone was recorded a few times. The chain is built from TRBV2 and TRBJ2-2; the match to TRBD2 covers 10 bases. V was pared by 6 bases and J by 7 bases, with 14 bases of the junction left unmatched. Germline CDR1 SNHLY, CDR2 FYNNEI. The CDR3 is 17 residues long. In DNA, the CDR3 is TGTGCCAGCAGCGGGGTGGCAGCGGGGGGGCCAGGCGGGGAGCTGTTTTTT. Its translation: CASSGVAAGGPGGELFF. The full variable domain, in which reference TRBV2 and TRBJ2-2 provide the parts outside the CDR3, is EPEVTQTPSHQVTQMGQEVILRCVPISNHLYFYWYRQILGQKVEFLVSFYNNEISEKSEIFDDQFSVERPDGSNFTLKIRSTKLEDSAMYFCASSGVAAGGPGGELFFGEGSRLTVL.

The chain's CDR3 is CASSFGTGGKYEQYF. DNA for the CDR3: TGTGCCAGCAGCTTCGGGACAGGGGGCAAGTACGAGCAGTACTTC. The chain has TRBV5-6 and TRBJ2-7; 12 bases agree with TRBD1. The CDR3 is 15 amino acids. From germline, CDR1 is SGHDT and CDR2 YYEEEE. V lost 2 bases to trimming and J lost 4 bases; unmatched junction nucleotides: 4.

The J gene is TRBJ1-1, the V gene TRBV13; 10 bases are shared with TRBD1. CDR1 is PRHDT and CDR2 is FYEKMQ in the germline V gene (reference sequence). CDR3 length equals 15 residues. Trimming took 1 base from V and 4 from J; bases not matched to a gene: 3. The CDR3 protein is CASSLAGQGVTEAFF. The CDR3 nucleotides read TGTGCCAGCAGCTTAGCCGGACAGGGGGTCACTGAAGCTTTCTTT.

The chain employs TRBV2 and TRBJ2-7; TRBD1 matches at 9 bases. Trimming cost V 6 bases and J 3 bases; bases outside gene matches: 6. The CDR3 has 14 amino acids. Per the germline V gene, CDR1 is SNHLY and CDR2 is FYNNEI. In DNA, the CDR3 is TGTGCCAGCAGGGGGACAGGGATTATCTACGAGCAGTACTTC. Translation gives CASRGTGIIYEQYF.

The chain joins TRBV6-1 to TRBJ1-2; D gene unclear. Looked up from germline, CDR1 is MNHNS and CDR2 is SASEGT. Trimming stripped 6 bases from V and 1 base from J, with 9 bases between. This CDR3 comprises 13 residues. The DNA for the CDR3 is TGTGCCAGCAGCCCGGGAATTAACTATGGCTACACCTTC. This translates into CASSPGINYGYTF.

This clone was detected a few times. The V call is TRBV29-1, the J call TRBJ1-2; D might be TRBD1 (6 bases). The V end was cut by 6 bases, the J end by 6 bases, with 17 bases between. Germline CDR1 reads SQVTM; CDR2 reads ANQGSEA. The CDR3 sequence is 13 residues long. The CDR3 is CSVRGGARDGYTF. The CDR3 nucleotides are TGCAGCGTCCGGGGGGGGGCGCGGGATGGCTACACCTTC.

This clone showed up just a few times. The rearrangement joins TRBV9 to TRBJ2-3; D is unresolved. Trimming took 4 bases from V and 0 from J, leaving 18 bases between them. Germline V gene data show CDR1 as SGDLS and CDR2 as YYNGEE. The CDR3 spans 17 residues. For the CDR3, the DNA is TGTGCCAGCAGCCCTCTCCGAACAATAACGAGCACAGATACGCAGTATTTT. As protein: CASSPLRTITSTDTQYF.

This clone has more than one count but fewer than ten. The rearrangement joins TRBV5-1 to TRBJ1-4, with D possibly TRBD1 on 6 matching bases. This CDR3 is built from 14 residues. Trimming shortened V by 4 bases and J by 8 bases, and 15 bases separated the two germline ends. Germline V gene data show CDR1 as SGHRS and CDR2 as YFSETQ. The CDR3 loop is CASSQGGGIEKLFF. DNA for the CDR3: TGCGCCAGCAGCCAAGGGGGGGGAATCGAAAAACTGTTTTTT.

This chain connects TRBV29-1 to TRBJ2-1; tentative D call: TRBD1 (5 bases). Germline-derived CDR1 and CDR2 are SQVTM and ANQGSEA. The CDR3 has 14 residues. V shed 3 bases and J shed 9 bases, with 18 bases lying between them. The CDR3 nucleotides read TGCAGCGTTGATGGTCGGCAGGGATTGGGTGAGCAGTTCTTC. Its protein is CSVDGRQGLGEQFF.

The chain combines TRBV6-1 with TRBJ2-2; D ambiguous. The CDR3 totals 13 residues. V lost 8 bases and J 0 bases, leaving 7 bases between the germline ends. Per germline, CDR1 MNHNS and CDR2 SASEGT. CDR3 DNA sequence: TGTGCCAGCCGTTCCCCGAACACCGGGGAGCTGTTTTTT. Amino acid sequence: CASRSPNTGELFF.

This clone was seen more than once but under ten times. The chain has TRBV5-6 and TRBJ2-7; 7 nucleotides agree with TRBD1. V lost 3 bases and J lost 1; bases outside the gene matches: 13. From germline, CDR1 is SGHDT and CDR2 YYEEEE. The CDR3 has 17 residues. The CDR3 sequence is CASSSTLGQAGSYEQYF. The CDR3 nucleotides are TGTGCCAGCAGCTCTACCCTCGGACAGGCTGGATCCTACGAGCAGTACTTC.

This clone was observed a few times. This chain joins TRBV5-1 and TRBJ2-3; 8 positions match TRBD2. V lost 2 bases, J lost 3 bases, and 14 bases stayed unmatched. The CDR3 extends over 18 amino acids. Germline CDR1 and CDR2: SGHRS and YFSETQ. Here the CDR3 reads CASSFMGSGGGRTDTQYF. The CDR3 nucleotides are TGCGCCAGCAGCTTCATGGGTTCGGGGGGGGGCCGGACAGATACGCAGTATTTT.

This CDR3 is CASSSVAVGYNEQFF. CDR3 DNA sequence: TGCGCCAGCAGCTCCGTGGCAGTTGGCTACAATGAGCAGTTCTTC. The gene calls are TRBV5-1 and TRBJ2-1; no reliable D call. CDR3 length: 15 residues. Germline CDR1 SGHRS, CDR2 YFSETQ. Trimming stripped 3 bases from V and 3 bases from J, with 13 bases between.

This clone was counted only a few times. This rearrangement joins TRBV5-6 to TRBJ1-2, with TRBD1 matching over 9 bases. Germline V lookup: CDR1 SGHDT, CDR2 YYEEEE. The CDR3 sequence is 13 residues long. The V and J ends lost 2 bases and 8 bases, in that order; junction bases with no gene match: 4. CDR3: CASSFGTGLGYTF. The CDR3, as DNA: TGTGCCAGCAGCTTCGGGACAGGGTTGGGCTACACCTTC.

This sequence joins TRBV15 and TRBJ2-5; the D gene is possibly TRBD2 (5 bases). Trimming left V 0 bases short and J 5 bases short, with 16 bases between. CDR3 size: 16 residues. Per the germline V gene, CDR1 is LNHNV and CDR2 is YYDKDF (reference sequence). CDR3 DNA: TGTGCCACCAGCAGAGAAAGGGAACTAGGCCGGGAGACCCAGTACTTC. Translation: CATSRERELGRETQYF.

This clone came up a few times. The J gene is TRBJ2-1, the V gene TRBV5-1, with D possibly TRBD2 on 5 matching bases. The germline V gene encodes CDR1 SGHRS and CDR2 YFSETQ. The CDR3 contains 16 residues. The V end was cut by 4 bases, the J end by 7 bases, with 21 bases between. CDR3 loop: CASSPLGGSLGNEQFF. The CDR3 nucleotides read TGCGCCAGCAGCCCCCTCGGCGGGTCTCTAGGAAATGAGCAGTTCTTC.

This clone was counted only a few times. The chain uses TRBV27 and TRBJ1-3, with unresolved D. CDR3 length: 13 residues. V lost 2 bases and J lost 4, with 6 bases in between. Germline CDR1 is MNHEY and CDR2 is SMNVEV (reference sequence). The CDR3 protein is CASSLAQGNTIYF. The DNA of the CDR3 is TGTGCCAGCAGTTTAGCGCAAGGAAACACCATATATTTT.

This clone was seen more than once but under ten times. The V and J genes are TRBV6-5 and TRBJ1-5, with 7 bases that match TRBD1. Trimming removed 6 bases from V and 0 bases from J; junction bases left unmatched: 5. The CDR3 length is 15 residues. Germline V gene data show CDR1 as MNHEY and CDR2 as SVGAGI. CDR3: CASSETGDSNQPQHF. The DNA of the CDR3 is TGTGCCAGCAGCGAAACAGGGGATAGCAATCAGCCCCAGCATTTT.

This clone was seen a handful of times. In DNA, the CDR3 is TGTGCCAGCAAAGGGGGCGACTATGGCTACACCTTC. Translating gives CASKGGDYGYTF. This sequence joins TRBV7-8 and TRBJ1-2; 7 bases align to TRBD1. Per the germline V gene, CDR1 is SGHVS and CDR2 is FQNEAQ. This CDR3 has 12 amino acids. After removal of 7 bases from V and 3 bases from J, the junction contained 2 bases not matched to a gene.

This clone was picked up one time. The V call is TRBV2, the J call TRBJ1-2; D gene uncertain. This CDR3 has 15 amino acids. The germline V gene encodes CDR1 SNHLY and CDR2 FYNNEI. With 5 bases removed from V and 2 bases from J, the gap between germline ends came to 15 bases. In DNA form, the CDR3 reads TGTGCCAGCAGTAGACCGGACGGGAGGAACTATGGCTACACCTTC. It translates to CASSRPDGRNYGYTF.

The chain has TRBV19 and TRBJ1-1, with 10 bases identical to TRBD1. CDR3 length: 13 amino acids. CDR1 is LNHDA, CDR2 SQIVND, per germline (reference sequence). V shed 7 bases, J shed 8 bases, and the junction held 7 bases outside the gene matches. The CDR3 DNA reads TGTGCCAGTACGAGGGACAGGGGAAAAGAAGCTTTCTTT. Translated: CASTRDRGKEAFF.

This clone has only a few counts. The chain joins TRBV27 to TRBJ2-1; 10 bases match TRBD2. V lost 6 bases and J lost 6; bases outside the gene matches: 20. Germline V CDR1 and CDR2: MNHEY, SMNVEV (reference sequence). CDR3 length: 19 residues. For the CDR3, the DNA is TGTGCCAGCAGCTCCCTTTGGGCAGCCAGCGGGAGGGAGTTCAATGAGCAGTTCTTC. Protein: CASSSLWAASGREFNEQFF.